The 19 T cell receptor beta chains below were found in one sample sequenced in a study of T cell responses to AZD1222 COVID-19 vaccine (dated by TCRdb to the early 2020s). The meaning of the sample's time point label: baseline before first vaccination. Library preparation employed the immunoSEQ multiplex PCR assay. In its TCRdb copy, this immuneACCESS table keeps in-frame sequences only and misses some clones. Where compared with another copy, unresolved V genes explain less than half of these, and the others have no known cause. The sample yields tens of thousands of clones; about 87% were counted once. Jointly, the top ten make up about a fifth of the sample. The sample in question was peripheral blood, obtained on day 0 of AZD1222 vaccination. The receptors shown here come from an adult in good health.

Here the CDR3 reads CASSGDRANYGYTF. As DNA, the CDR3 is TGTGCCAGCAGTGGCGACAGGGCCAACTATGGCTACACCTTC. The V gene is TRBV25-1, the J gene TRBJ1-2; 7 nucleotides agree with TRBD1. Germline V gene lookup returns CDR1 MGHDK and CDR2 SYGVNS. The CDR3 spans 14 residues. The V and J ends lost 4 bases and 2 bases, in that order; junction bases with no gene match: 4.

The genes are TRBV20-1 and TRBJ2-5, with a weak D call TRBD2 (6 bases). This CDR3 comprises 11 residues. V was clipped by 7 bases and J by 7 bases, with 13 bases between them. Germline V lookup: CDR1 DFQATT, CDR2 SNEGSKA (reference sequence). CDR3 amino acids: CSVTPGGTQYF. The CDR3 nucleotides read TGCAGTGTCACCCCCGGGGGGACCCAGTACTTC.

As DNA, the CDR3 is TGTGCCAGCAGCTATAACGAGGACAGGGCTAACTATGGCTACACCTTC. Its protein product is CASSYNEDRANYGYTF. This chain links TRBV11-2 with TRBJ1-2; the match to TRBD1 covers 8 bases. Germline V gene sequence: CDR1 SGHAT, CDR2 FQNNGV. The CDR3 runs to 16 residues. Germline trimming cut 4 bases from V and 0 bases from J; bases unmatched to any gene: 7.

The chain has TRBV11-1 and TRBJ1-3, with TRBD1 matching over 8 bases. Germline trimming cut 5 bases from V and 0 bases from J; bases unmatched to any gene: 0. Germline CDR1 is SGHAT and CDR2 is FQDESV (reference sequence). The CDR3 contains 14 residues. The CDR3 sequence is CASSDRGSGNTIYF. CDR3 coding DNA: TGTGCCAGCAGCGACAGGGGCTCTGGAAACACCATATATTTT.

Written as DNA, the CDR3 is TGTGCCAGCAGTTTGTCGGGGGCCAACGTCCTGACTTTC. It yields the protein CASSLSGANVLTF. The rearrangement uses TRBV12-3 or TRBV12-4 and TRBJ2-6; no reliable D call. Deletions cut 3 bases from V and 4 bases from J, with 4 bases between. This CDR3 spans 13 amino acids.

This clone occurred once. The genes are TRBV7-9 and TRBJ2-7, with 11 bases aligning to TRBD2. V gave up 1 base and J gave up 3 bases; unmatched junction bases: 5. The germline gives CDR1 SEHNR, CDR2 FQNEAQ (reference sequence). The CDR3 contains 16 residues. CDR3 coding DNA: TGTGCCAGCAGCTTAGGGCGACTAGCGGGAAGCTACGAGCAGTACTTC. It yields the protein CASSLGRLAGSYEQYF. Drawing the rest from reference TRBV7-9 and TRBJ2-7, the complete variable domain is DTGVSQNPRHKITKRGQNVTFRCDPISEHNRLYWYRQTLGQGPEFLTYFQNEAQLEKSRLLSDRFSAERPKGSFSTLEIQRTEQGDSAMYLCASSLGRLAGSYEQYFGPGTRLTVT.

The chain employs TRBV24-1 and TRBJ2-7; TRBD2 matches 14 bases. The CDR3 is 14 amino acids. Trimming at V came to 11 bases and at J to 6 bases, leaving 8 bases not matched to a gene. Germline V gene sequence: CDR1 KGHDR, CDR2 SFDVKD. The CDR3 protein is CAIGTSGGSLEQYF. The DNA of the CDR3 is TGTGCCATCGGGACTAGCGGGGGCTCGCTCGAGCAGTACTTC.

A few counts support this clone. This chain uses TRBV11-1 with TRBJ2-7; no reliable D call. Germline values: CDR1 SGHAT, CDR2 FQDESV (reference sequence). V dropped 4 bases and J dropped 7 bases, with 11 bases sitting between them. CDR3 size: 12 residues. CDR3 nucleotides: TGTGCCAGCAGCTCTCCTGTTGGTGAGCAGTACTTC. Residues: CASSSPVGEQYF.

The CDR3 coding sequence is TGTGCCAGCAGTACTGGGGCGTGGGTATCCTACGAGCAGTACTTC. Its protein is CASSTGAWVSYEQYF. J is TRBJ2-7 and V is TRBV6-2 or TRBV6-3, with D tentatively TRBD1 (5 bases). This CDR3 spans 15 amino acids. The ends were cut back, 5 bases at V and 1 base at J, with 15 bases in the middle. Per the germline V gene, CDR1 is MNHEY and CDR2 is SVGEGT.

This clone was seen only once. The CDR3 DNA follows: TGTGCCAGCAGCCGGGGACAGGGGGCGGTCTACGAGCAGTACTTC. Encoded protein: CASSRGQGAVYEQYF. J is TRBJ2-7 and V is TRBV11-2, with TRBD1 matching over 12 bases. The trim removed 5 bases at V and 3 bases at J, leaving 5 bases unmatched. Germline V gene lookup returns CDR1 SGHAT and CDR2 FQNNGV. The CDR3 extends over 15 amino acids.

The rearrangement links TRBV3-1 (or the pseudogene TRBV3-2) to TRBJ2-3; 7 bases are shared with TRBD2. The germline CDR1 and CDR2 sequences are LGHDT and YNNKEL (reference sequence). This CDR3 has 19 residues. V shed 0 bases and J 1 base; nucleotides not matched to a gene: 13. This CDR3 reads CASSQETTYEGGGTDTQYF. CDR3 coding DNA: TGTGCCAGCAGCCAAGAAACCACCTATGAGGGAGGGGGCACAGATACGCAGTATTTT.

The genes are TRBV6-5 and TRBJ1-2, with D unresolved. The CDR3 has 14 residues. Per the germline V gene, CDR1 is MNHEY and CDR2 is SVGAGI. The ends were cut back, 6 bases at V and 0 bases at J, with 11 bases in the middle. The CDR3 bases are TGTGCCAGCAGGTCGGCATACTCTAACTATGGCTACACCTTC. Translation gives CASRSAYSNYGYTF.

V gene TRBV19 combines with J gene TRBJ1-1, with 8 bases lining up with TRBD1. Germline CDR1 reads LNHDA; CDR2 reads SQIVND (reference sequence). CDR3 length: 16 amino acids. Losses at the gene ends were 7 bases for V and 7 bases for J; bases not matched to a gene: 17. CDR3 sequence reads: CASTSFGLQGVVEAFF. The CDR3 DNA is TGTGCCAGTACGTCTTTCGGCTTACAGGGGGTGGTTGAAGCTTTCTTT. Using reference TRBV19 and TRBJ1-1 for the parts outside the CDR3, the full variable domain is DGGITQSPKYLFRKEGQNVTLSCEQNLNHDAMYWYRQDPGQGLRLIYYSQIVNDFQKGDIAEGYSVSREKKESFPLTVTSAQKNPTAFYLCASTSFGLQGVVEAFFGQGTRLTVV.

The CDR3 nucleotides are TGTGCCAGCAGCGCCAGGGGGCGAAGTGAAGCTTTCTTT. Its translation: CASSARGRSEAFF. V and J are TRBV9 and TRBJ1-1, with 8 bases identical to TRBD1. Germline loops: CDR1 SGDLS, CDR2 YYNGEE. This CDR3 has 13 residues. With V trimmed by 3 bases and J by 7 bases, 5 bases remained unmatched. Based on the CDR3 plus reference TRBV9 and TRBJ1-1, the full variable domain is DSGVTQTPKHLITATGQRVTLRCSPRSGDLSVYWYQQSLDQGLQFLIQYYNGEERAKGNILERFSAQQFPDLHSELNLSSLELGDSALYFCASSARGRSEAFFGQGTRLTVV.

DNA of the CDR3: TGTGCCTGGAGCAGGGGGCAAGATCAGCCCCAGCATTTT. Its protein product is CAWSRGQDQPQHF. The V and J genes are TRBV30 and TRBJ1-5, with 8 bases lining up with TRBD1. The J segment lost 5 bases and the V segment lost 3 bases, leaving 3 bases of the junction unmatched. CDR1 is GTSNPN, CDR2 SVGIG, per germline (reference sequence). CDR3 length: 13 residues.

The chain recombines TRBV29-1 with TRBJ1-2, with D maybe TRBD1 (5 bases). This CDR3 spans 12 amino acids. Trimming removed 2 bases from V and 5 bases from J, with 9 bases in between. Germline V lookup: CDR1 SQVTM, CDR2 ANQGSEA. The CDR3 region has the DNA TGCAGCGTTGAATGGGGGGGTTATGGCTACACCTTC. Translated: CSVEWGGYGYTF.

This clone was seen a few times. J is TRBJ2-5 and V is TRBV5-1, with D possibly being TRBD1 or TRBD2 (6 bases each). Trimming took off 4 bases at V and 5 bases at J, with 15 bases between the two ends. Germline V gives CDR1 SGHRS, CDR2 YFSETQ. The CDR3 has 14 amino acids. The CDR3 DNA reads TGCGCCAGCAGCCCGAGGGGGGAAGTGGAGACCCAGTACTTC. It translates to CASSPRGEVETQYF.

The V call is TRBV28, the J call TRBJ2-7; tentatively, D is TRBD1 (6 bases). Germline V lookup: CDR1 MDHEN, CDR2 SYDVKM. The CDR3 totals 14 residues. Trimming removed 2 bases from V and 6 bases from J, with 14 bases in between. CDR3 DNA sequence: TGTGCCAGCAGTTTAGAGCTCAGGGGCTCCGAGCAGTACTTC. Its protein product is CASSLELRGSEQYF.

This clone was observed a few times. This chain joins TRBV9 and TRBJ1-4, with D uncertain. This CDR3 comprises 15 residues. Germline loops: CDR1 SGDLS, CDR2 YYNGEE. V was pared by 4 bases and J by 6 bases, with 16 bases between. CDR3 bases: TGTGCCAGCAGCCCAGGAGCGGGGTTCCATGAAAAACTGTTTTTT. Encoded protein: CASSPGAGFHEKLFF.